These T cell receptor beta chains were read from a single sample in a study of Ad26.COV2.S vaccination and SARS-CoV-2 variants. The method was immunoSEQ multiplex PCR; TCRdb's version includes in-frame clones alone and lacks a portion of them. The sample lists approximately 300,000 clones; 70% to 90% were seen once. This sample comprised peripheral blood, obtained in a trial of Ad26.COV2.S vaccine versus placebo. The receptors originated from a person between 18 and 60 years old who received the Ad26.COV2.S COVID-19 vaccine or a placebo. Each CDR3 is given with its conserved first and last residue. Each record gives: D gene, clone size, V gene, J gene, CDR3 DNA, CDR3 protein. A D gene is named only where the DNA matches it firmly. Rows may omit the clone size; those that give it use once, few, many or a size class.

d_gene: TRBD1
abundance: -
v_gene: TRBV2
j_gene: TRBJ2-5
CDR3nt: TGTGCCACCAATTCCGGACAGGGAAGCGAGACCCAGTACTTC
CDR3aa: CATNSGQGSETQYF

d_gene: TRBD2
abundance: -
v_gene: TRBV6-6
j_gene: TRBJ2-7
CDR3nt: TGTGCCAGCAGTTACGGGGGGGTCGCGAAAAACGAGCAGTACTTC
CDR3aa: CASSYGGVAKNEQYF

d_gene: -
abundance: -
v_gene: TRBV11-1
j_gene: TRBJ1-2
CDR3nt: TGTGCCAGCAGCGCTGGGGGTTATGGCTACACCTTC
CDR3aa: CASSAGGYGYTF

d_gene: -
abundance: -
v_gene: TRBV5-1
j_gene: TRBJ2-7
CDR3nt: TGCGCCAGCAGCTTCCCGGGAACCCCCTACGAGCAGTACTTC
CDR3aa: CASSFPGTPYEQYF

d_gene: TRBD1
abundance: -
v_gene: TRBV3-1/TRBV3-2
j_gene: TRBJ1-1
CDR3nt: TGTGCCAGCAGCCAAAGGGACAGGGTGGGCGCTGAAGCTTTCTTT
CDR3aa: CASSQRDRVGAEAFF

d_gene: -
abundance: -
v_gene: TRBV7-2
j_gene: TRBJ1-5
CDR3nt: TGTGCCAGCAGCTTACAAACATTCCAGCCCCAGCATTTT
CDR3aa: CASSLQTFQPQHF

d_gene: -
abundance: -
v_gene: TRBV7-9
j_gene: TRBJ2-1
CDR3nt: TGTGCCAGCAGCCCCAGCGTGGCGGGCCCGATCTACAATGAGCAGTTCTTC
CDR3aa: CASSPSVAGPIYNEQFF

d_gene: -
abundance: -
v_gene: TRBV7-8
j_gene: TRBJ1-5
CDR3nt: TGTGCCAGCAGCGTATCGGGGCAGTCAAGGCAGCCCCAGCATTTT
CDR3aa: CASSVSGQSRQPQHF

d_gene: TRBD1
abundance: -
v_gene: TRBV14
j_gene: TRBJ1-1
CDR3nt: TGTGCCAGCAGCCAACGAACGGGACAGGGTAAGACTGAAGCTTTCTTT
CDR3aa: CASSQRTGQGKTEAFF

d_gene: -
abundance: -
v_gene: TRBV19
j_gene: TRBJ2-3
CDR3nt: TGTGCCAGTAGTCTCCTCCGGGGCGATGCGCTCGATACGCAGTATTTT
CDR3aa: CASSLLRGDALDTQYF

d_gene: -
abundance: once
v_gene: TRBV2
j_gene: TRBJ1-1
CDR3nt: TGTGCCAGCAGTGTCAGACAGAACACTGAAGCTTTCTTT
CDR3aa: CASSVRQNTEAFF

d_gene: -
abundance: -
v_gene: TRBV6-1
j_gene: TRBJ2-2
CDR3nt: TGTGCCAGCAGTGAAGTAGGAGGGGTTGGCACCGGGGAGCTGTTTTTT
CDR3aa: CASSEVGGVGTGELFF

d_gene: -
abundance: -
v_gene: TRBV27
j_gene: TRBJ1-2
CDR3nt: TGTGCCAGCACCCCGGGAGTGGATTATGGCTACACCTTC
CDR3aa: CASTPGVDYGYTF

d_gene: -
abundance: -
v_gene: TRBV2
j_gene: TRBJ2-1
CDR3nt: TGTGCCAGCTTTGAGGTTATTCTCGAGAGCTCCTACAATGAGCAGTTCTTC
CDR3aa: CASFEVILESSYNEQFF

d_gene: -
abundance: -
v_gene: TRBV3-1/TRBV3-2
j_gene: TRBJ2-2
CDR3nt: TGTGCCAGCAGCCAAGATTTCAGAGTCACCGGGGAGCTGTTTTTT
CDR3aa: CASSQDFRVTGELFF

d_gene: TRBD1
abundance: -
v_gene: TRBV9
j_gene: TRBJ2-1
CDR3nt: TGTGCCAGCAGCGTAGACCCGGGACAGGGCAATGAGCAGTTCTTC
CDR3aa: CASSVDPGQGNEQFF

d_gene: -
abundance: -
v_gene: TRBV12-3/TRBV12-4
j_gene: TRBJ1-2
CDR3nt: TGTGCCAGCAGTTTCCCTAACTATGGCTACACCTTC
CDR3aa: CASSFPNYGYTF

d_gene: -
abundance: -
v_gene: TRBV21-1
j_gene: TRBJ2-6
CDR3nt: TGTGCCAGCAGCCCCCGTAGGACAGATACTGGGGCCAACGTCCTGACTTTC
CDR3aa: CASSPRRTDTGANVLTF

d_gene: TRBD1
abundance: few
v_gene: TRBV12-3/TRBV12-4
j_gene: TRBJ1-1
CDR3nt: TGTGCCAGCAGACAGGGGAATACTGAAGCTTTCTTT
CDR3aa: CASRQGNTEAFF

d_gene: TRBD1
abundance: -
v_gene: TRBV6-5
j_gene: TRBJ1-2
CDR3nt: TGTGCCAGCAGGGTTCCGGGACAGGGGCACGGCTACACCTTC
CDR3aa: CASRVPGQGHGYTF

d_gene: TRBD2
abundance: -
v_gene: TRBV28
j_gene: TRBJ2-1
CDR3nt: TGTGCCAGCAGTCCGAGCATCCCCTTAGCGGGGGCCAACAATGAGCAGTTCTTC
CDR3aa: CASSPSIPLAGANNEQFF

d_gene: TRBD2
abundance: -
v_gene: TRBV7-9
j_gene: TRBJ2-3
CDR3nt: TGTGCCAGCAGGACGACTAGCGGGGAGGATACGCAGTATTTT
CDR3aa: CASRTTSGEDTQYF

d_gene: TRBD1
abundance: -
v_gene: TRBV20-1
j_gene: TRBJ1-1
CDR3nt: TGCAGTGCTAGTCTAGGACAGGGCGCGGAAGCTTTCTTT
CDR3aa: CSASLGQGAEAFF

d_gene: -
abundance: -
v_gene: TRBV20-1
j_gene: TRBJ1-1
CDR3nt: TGCAGGGGGGACGGAAACACTGAAGCTTTCTTT
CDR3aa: CRGDGNTEAFF

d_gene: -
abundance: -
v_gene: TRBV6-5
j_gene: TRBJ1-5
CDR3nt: TGTGCCAGCGGGGGTTTTAGCAATCAGCCCCAGCATTTT
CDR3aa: CASGGFSNQPQHF

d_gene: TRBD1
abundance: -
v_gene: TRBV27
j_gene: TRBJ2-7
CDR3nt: TGTGCCAGCAGTTTAGTCAGGGGGCGGGAGCAGTACTTC
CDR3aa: CASSLVRGREQYF

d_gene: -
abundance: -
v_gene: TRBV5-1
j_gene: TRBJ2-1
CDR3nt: TGCGCCAGCAGCACTCAGACGTCGGACAATGAGCAGTTCTTC
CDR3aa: CASSTQTSDNEQFF

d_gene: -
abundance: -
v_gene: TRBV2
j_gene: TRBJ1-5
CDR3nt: TGTGCCAGCAGAGCCAGGATGAATCAGCCCCAGCATTTT
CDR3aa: CASRARMNQPQHF

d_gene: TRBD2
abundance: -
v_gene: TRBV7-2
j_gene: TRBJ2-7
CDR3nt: TGTGCCAGCAGCGCCAATTGGGCGGGGGGTTACGAGCAGTACTTC
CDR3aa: CASSANWAGGYEQYF

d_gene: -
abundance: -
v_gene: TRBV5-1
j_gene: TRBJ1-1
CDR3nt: TGCGCCAGCAGCCCCCATGGCGGGGGGACCACTGAAGCTTTCTTT
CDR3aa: CASSPHGGGTTEAFF

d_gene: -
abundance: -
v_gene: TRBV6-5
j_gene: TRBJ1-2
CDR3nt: TGTGCCAGCAGTTACGGGGCGGGAAAGGCTTGGACCTTC
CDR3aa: CASSYGAGKAWTF

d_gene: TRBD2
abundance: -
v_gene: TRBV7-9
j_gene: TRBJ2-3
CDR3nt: TGTGCCAGCAGCTTTAGCGGGCCTAGCACAGATACGCAGTATTTT
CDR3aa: CASSFSGPSTDTQYF

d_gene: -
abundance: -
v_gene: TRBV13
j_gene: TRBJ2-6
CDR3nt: TGTGCCAGCAGCTTAGTACAGGGCCTCTCTGGGGCCAACGTCCTGACTTTC
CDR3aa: CASSLVQGLSGANVLTF

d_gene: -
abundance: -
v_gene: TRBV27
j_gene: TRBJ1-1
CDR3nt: TGTGCCAGCAGTCCGCTTCGGGGGGGGTGGAACACTGAAGCTTTCTTT
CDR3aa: CASSPLRGGWNTEAFF

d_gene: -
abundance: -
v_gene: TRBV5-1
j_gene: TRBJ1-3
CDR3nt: TGCGCCAGCACAGCGGACAGAGCCTCTGGAAACACCATATATTTT
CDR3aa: CASTADRASGNTIYF

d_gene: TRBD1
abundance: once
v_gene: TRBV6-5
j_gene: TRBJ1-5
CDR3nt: TGTGCCAGCAGTCCCCAGGGGGCGATTCAGCCCCAGCATTTT
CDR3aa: CASSPQGAIQPQHF

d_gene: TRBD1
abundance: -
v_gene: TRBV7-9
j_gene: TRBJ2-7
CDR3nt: TGTGCCAGCAGCTCCACGAAAAACAGGGGTGGCGAGCAGTACTTC
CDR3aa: CASSSTKNRGGEQYF

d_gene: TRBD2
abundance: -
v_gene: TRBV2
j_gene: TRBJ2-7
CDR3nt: TGTGCCAGCAGAGGCGAAGCGGGGGGGCCCTACGAGCAGTACTTC
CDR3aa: CASRGEAGGPYEQYF

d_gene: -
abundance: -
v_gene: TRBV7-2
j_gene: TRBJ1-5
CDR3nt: TGTGCCAGCAGCCAAGGGGTCCCCAATCAGCCCCAGCATTTT
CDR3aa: CASSQGVPNQPQHF

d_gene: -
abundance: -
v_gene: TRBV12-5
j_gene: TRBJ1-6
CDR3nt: TGTGCTAGTGGCCAGGGGCAGGGTAATTCACCCCTCCACTTT
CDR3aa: CASGQGQGNSPLHF

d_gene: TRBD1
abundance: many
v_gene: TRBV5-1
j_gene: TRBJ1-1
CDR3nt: TGCGCCAGCAGCTCAGGGGGCGGGTACACTGAAGCTTTCTTT
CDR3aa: CASSSGGGYTEAFF

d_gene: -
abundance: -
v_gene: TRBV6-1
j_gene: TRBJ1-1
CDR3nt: TGTGCCAGCAGTGAATGGCCCGGCACTGAAGCTTTCTTT
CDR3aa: CASSEWPGTEAFF

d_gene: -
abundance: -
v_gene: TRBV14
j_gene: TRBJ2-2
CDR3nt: TGTGCCAGCAGCCAACGCGGGGCGCTGGACACCGGGGAGCTGTTTTTT
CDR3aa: CASSQRGALDTGELFF

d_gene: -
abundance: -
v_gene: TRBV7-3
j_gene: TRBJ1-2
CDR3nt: TGTGCCAGCAGCTTACGAGGGTTCGATGGCTACACCTTC
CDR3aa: CASSLRGFDGYTF

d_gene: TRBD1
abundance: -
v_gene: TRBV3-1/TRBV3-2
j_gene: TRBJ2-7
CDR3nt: TGTGCCAGCAGCCAAGCTGCCGGGACAGGGTTATGGAAAGAGGGGTACTACGAGCAGTACTTC
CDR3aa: CASSQAAGTGLWKEGYYEQYF

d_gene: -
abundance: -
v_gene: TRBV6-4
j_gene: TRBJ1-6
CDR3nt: TGTGCCAGCAGTGACTCAGAACAGTCAAATTCACCCCTCCACTTT
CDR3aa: CASSDSEQSNSPLHF

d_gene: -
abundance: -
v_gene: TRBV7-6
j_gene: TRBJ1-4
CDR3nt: TGTGCCAGCAGCATAGACGGGGGGTATGAAAAACTGTTTTTT
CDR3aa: CASSIDGGYEKLFF

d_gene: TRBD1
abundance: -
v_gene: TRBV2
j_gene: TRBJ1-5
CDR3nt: TGTGCCAGCAGCTATACAGGGGTCAATCAGCCCCAGCATTTT
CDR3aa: CASSYTGVNQPQHF

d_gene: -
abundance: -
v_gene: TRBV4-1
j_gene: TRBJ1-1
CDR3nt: TGCGCCAGCAGCCAGACACAACAGGGATCCCCTGAAGCTTTCTTT
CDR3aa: CASSQTQQGSPEAFF

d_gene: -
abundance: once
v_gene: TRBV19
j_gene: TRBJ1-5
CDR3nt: TGTGCCAGTAGTTGGGACCGTAGCAATCAGCCCCAGCATTTT
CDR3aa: CASSWDRSNQPQHF

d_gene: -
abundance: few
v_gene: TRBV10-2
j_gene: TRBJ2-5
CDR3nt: TGCGCCAGCAGTGGACAGGGAGGTGGGCAAGAGACCCAGTACTTC
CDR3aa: CASSGQGGGQETQYF

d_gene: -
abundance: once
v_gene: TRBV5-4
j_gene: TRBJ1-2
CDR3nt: TGTGCCAGCGGGGGGGAAACCTTC
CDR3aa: CASGGETF

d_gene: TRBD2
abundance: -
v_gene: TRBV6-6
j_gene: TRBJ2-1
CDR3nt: TGTGCCAGCGGACTAGCGGGACACAATGAGCAGTTCTTC
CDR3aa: CASGLAGHNEQFF

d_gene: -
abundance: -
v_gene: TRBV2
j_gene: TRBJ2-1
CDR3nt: TGTGCCAGCAATCCAGGGGCTTTCAATGAGCAGTTCTTC
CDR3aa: CASNPGAFNEQFF

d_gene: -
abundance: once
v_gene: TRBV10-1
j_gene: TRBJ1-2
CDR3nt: TGCGCCAGCGGCGGCGTCCGGATTGGGGGGTTGTCCGACTATGGCTACACCTTC
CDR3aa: CASGGVRIGGLSDYGYTF